Reported below is one TCR beta chain. Antigen unknown. Constant-segment primers and 5'RACE yielded cDNA libraries for TCR alpha and TCR beta, each carrying sample barcodes and UMIs. TCRdb re-called the 5' RACE reads through MiXCR, storing one row per CDR3 protein. The sample comprises approximately 500,000 distinct CDR3 sequences, about 23% of which are singletons, and 12% rests with the top ten. The data are from a study of T-cell memory formation after mild COVID-19. Study information: TCR clusters were largely donor specific. Findings and caveats of the study: Shrinking CD4+ clones resided mostly in CM and EM, and CD8+ ones in EMRA. Contracting clones, day 15 to 85, had balanced CD4/CD8, and later expanders favored CD4+.

Per germline, CDR1 SGHTA and CDR2 FQGNSA. CDR3 size: 14 residues. The V gene end was trimmed by 0 bases and the J gene end by 6 bases; junction bases not matched to a gene: 2. The origin of this receptor is an adult woman who had mild COVID-19 (a few samples of this study predate the infection). Cell type and time point are not known. The chain uses TRBV7-2 and TRBJ2-1, with TRBD1 matching over 7 bases. The source material was PBMCs or a T cell subset sorted from them (not recorded which). CDR3 residues: CASSLAQGVNEQFF. The CDR3 DNA sequence: TGTGCCAGCAGCTTAGCCCAGGGGGTCAATGAGCAGTTCTTC.